This record concerns one T cell receptor (beta chain) sequence. Recovered Cohort 3 donors showed two negative PCRs, clearance, or symptom resolution. The source of the sample is a study of blood T cell repertoires in COVID-19. On the study more broadly: Italy, Spain and the United States were the sources of the convalescent and acute COVID-19 samples. T cells, B-cell-depleted T cells, or PBMCs supplied cDNA or gDNA.

The repertoire was sequenced with immunoSEQ multiplex PCR; TCRdb's copy has only in-frame clones and lacks some. The table has hundreds of thousands of clones, about nine tenths seen once. The CDR3 has 15 amino acids. Trimming took off 5 bases at V and 5 bases at J, with 22 bases between the two ends. Germline V gene sequence: CDR1 GTSNPN, CDR2 SVGIG (reference sequence). The receptor was isolated from a woman younger than 35 who had recovered from COVID-19. The rearrangement uses TRBV30 and TRBJ2-7, with D perhaps matching TRBD2 (5 bases). The specimen was PBMCs or T cells enriched from blood (not recorded which). CDR3 residues: CAWGPSLEEVNEQYF. CDR3 sequence (DNA): TGTGCCTGGGGCCCCTCCTTAGAGGAGGTGAACGAGCAGTACTTC.